This TCR beta chain was obtained from a study of T cell repertoires in cytomegalovirus infection. Many counts were recorded for this clonotype. The antigen is unknown. One entry per CDR3 protein, called by TCRdb with MiXCR from the reads. The table has 55,000 to 85,000 distinct CDR3 sequences, 4% seen once. Whole-study findings and limits: Accumulated public TCR beta family frequency recognized individuals carrying CMV together with the relevant HLA. Across the ex vivo response, the dominant clonotypes were HLA-C-restricted CMV-specific TCR beta clonotypes.

Sequencing was done on a sample of PBMCs. The sequence was collected from a human donor in good health (CMV status not recorded). Some clones in this sample may be carry-over from other donors' samples.

CDR3 sequence: CASTRPGPGYGYTF. CDR3 bases: TGTGCCAGCACTAGGCCAGGGCCTGGCTATGGCTACACCTTC. The chain links TRBV28 to TRBJ1-2, with D perhaps TRBD1 (5 bases). V lost 7 bases and J lost 4, with 16 bases in between. This CDR3 is 14 amino acids long. Germline V gene sequence: CDR1 MDHEN, CDR2 SYDVKM.